These T cell receptor beta chains were read from a single sample in a study of shared clonotypes between healthy human individuals. Generated by immunoSEQ multiplex PCR, the TCRdb table keeps only in-frame clones and is missing some. The table has 2 million to 2.5 million clones, around 95% seen once; the top ten hold roughly 0.13%. The specimen was naive CD4+ T cells sorted from blood. The origin of the receptors is a man younger than 30 in good health. Each CDR3 is given with its conserved first and last residue. D genes are given only for firm matches. Expanded clones are given a class, and other clones once, few, many or no size at all.

len	j_gene	abundance	d_gene	v_gene	CDR3aa	CDR3nt
12	TRBJ2-5	.	.	TRBV5-4	CASSLPGETQYF	TGTGCCAGCAGCTTACCCGGGGAGACCCAGTACTTC
17	TRBJ2-2	.	TRBD2	TRBV11-1	CASSSWGGPRGTGELFF	TGTGCCAGCAGCTCTTGGGGGGGACCAAGGGGAACCGGGGAGCTGTTTTTT
14	TRBJ2-5	.	TRBD1	TRBV2	CASREQGVQETQYF	TGTGCCAGCAGAGAGCAGGGGGTTCAAGAGACCCAGTACTTC
15	TRBJ1-1	.	TRBD1	TRBV5-1	CASSSRTGENTEAFF	TGCGCCAGCAGCTCGCGGACAGGCGAGAACACTGAAGCTTTCTTT
16	TRBJ2-1	.	.	TRBV5-1	CASSLDLAVSYNEQFF	TGCGCCAGCAGCTTGGATCTGGCCGTCTCCTACAATGAGCAGTTCTTC
10	TRBJ2-1	.	.	TRBV20-1	CSASVNEQFF	TGCAGTGCGAGCGTCAATGAGCAGTTCTTC
16	TRBJ2-2	.	.	TRBV7-2	CASSLSRLPGTGELFF	TGTGCCAGCAGCTTATCACGGCTCCCGGGCACCGGGGAGCTGTTTTTT
13	TRBJ2-7	.	.	TRBV18	CASSPDVYYEQYF	TGTGCCAGCTCACCGGACGTTTACTACGAGCAGTACTTC
16	TRBJ2-7	.	TRBD1	TRBV11-2	CASSPTTGAWGYEQYF	TGTGCCAGCAGCCCTACCACAGGGGCCTGGGGCTACGAGCAGTACTTC
13	TRBJ1-5	.	TRBD1	TRBV30	CAWSLDREQPQHF	TGTGCCTGGAGCCTGGACAGGGAGCAGCCCCAGCATTTT
15	TRBJ1-2	.	.	TRBV10-3	CAISESARGAYGYTF	TGTGCCATCAGTGAGAGCGCAAGGGGAGCCTATGGCTACACCTTC
14	TRBJ2-3	.	.	TRBV5-1	CASRGGLSTDTQYF	TGCGCCAGCAGAGGAGGTTTGAGCACAGATACGCAGTATTTT
14	TRBJ2-3	.	.	TRBV5-4	CASSLSHGTDTQYF	TGTGCCAGCAGCTTGAGTCACGGCACAGATACGCAGTATTTT
15	TRBJ2-7	.	TRBD1	TRBV7-8	CASSLVGTGVHEQYF	TGTGCCAGCAGCTTAGTAGGGACAGGGGTACACGAGCAGTACTTC
15	TRBJ1-5	few	TRBD1	TRBV19	CASSSGTGTIQPQHF	TGTGCCAGTAGTTCTGGGACAGGGACTATTCAGCCCCAGCATTTT
12	TRBJ1-1	once	.	TRBV15	CATSRVGTEAFF	TGTGCCACCAGCAGAGTGGGCACTGAAGCTTTCTTT
16	TRBJ2-3	.	TRBD1	TRBV7-2	CASSSNDRGGTDTQYF	TGTGCCAGCAGCTCTAACGACAGGGGAGGCACAGATACGCAGTATTTT
15	TRBJ1-6	.	.	TRBV7-2	CASSLAQGSNSPLHF	TGTGCCAGCAGCTTAGCACAAGGATCCAATTCACCCCTCCACTTT
15	TRBJ2-1	.	.	TRBV27	CASWTARSSYNEQFF	TGTGCCAGCTGGACAGCCCGGAGCTCCTACAATGAGCAGTTCTTC
14	TRBJ1-5	.	.	TRBV18	CASSPQAVNQPQHF	TGTGCCAGCTCACCTCAGGCAGTCAATCAGCCCCAGCATTTT